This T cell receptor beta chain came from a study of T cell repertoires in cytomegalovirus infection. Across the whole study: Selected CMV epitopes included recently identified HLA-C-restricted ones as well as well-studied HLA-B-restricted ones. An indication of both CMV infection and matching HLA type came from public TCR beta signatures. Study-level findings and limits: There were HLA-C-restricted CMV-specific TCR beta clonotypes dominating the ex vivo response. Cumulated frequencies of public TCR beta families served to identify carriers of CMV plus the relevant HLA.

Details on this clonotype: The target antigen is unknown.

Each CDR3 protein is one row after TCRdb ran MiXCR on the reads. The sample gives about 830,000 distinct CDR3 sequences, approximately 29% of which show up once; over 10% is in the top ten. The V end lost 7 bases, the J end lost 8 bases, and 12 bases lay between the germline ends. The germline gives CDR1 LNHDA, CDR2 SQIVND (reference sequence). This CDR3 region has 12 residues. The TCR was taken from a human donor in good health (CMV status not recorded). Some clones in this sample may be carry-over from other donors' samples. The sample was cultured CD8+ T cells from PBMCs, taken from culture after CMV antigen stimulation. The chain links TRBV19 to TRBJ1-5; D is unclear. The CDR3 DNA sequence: TGTGCCAGTACGACCCCTGAGGAGCCCCAGCATTTT. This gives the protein CASTTPEEPQHF.